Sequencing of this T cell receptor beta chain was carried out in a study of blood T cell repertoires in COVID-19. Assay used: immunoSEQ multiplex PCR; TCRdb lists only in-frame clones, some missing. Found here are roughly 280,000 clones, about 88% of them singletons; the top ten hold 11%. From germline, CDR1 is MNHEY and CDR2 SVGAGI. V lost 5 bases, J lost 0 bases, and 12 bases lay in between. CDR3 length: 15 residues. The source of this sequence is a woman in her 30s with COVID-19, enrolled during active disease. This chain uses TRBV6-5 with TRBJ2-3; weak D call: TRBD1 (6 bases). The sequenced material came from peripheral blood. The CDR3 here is CASSPTRGSTDTQYF. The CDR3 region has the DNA TGTGCCAGCAGTCCCACCAGGGGTAGCACAGATACGCAGTATTTT.